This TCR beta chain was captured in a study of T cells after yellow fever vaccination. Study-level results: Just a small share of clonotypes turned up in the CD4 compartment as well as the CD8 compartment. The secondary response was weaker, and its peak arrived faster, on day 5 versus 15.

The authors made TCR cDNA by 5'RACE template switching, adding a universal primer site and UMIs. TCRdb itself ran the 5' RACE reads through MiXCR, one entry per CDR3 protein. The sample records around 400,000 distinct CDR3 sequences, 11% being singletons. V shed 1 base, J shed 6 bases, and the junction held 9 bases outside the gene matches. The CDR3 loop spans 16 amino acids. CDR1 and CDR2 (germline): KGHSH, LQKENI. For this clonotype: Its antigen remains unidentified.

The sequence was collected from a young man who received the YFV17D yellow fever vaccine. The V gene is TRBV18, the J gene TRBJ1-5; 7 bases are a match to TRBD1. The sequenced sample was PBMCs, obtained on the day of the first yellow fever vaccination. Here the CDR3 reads CASSPLGGGQTQPQHF. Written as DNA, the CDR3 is TGTGCCAGCTCACCACTGGGAGGGGGCCAGACTCAGCCCCAGCATTTT.